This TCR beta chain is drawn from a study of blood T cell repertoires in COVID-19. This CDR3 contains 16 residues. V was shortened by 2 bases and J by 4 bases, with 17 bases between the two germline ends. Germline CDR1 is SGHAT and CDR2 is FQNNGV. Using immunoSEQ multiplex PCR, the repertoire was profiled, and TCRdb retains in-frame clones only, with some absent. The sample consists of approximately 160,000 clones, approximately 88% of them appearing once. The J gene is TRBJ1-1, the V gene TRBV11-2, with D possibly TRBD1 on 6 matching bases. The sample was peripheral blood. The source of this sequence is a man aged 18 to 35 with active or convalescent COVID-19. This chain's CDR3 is CASSLNEPGAGTEAFF. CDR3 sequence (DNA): TGTGCCAGCAGCTTAAATGAGCCAGGGGCTGGCACTGAAGCTTTCTTT.